A selection of T cell receptor beta chains follows, all from one sample in a study of spatial heterogeneity in lung cancer. TCRdb redid the calling of the 5' RACE reads with MiXCR, one entry per CDR3 protein. The table has 1,500 to 2,000 distinct CDR3 sequences, approximately 16% seen once. The source was lung tumor tissue, collected at surgery. The receptors here all came from a female donor with early-stage non-small cell lung cancer. CDR3s include the opening cysteine and the closing phenylalanine or tryptophan. The D gene is left open where the match is weak. Only some rows state a clone size, as once, few, many or a class for expanded clones.

clone size: medium-sized; V gene: TRBV11-1; J gene: TRBJ1-1; D gene: NA; CDR3 DNA: TGTGCCAGCAGCTTAGCCCACAACACTGAAGCTTTCTTT; CDR3 protein: CASSLAHNTEAFF
clone size: NA; V gene: TRBV20-1; J gene: TRBJ2-4; D gene: NA; CDR3 DNA: TGCAGTGCGGGGGACTCCCCAGCCAAAAACATTCAGTACTTC; CDR3 protein: CSAGDSPAKNIQYF
clone size: once; V gene: TRBV5-6; J gene: TRBJ2-5; D gene: TRBD2; CDR3 DNA: TGTGTCAGCAGCCCGGGACTAGATTTCCAGTACTTC; CDR3 protein: CVSSPGLDFQYF
clone size: NA; V gene: TRBV12-3/TRBV12-4; J gene: TRBJ1-5; D gene: NA; CDR3 DNA: TGTGCCAGCAGTTTTTCAGGGCCAGGGGCCCCACAGCATTTT; CDR3 protein: CASSFSGPGAPQHF
clone size: NA; V gene: TRBV3-1; J gene: TRBJ2-1; D gene: TRBD2; CDR3 DNA: TGTGCCAGCAGTCCGGGGGGACCCTACAATGAGCAGTTCTTC; CDR3 protein: CASSPGGPYNEQFF
clone size: large; V gene: TRBV6-6; J gene: TRBJ2-7; D gene: TRBD2; CDR3 DNA: TGTGCCAGCACCAACCGAGTATTAGCGGGAGTCTCCTACGAGCAGTACTTC; CDR3 protein: CASTNRVLAGVSYEQYF
clone size: many; V gene: TRBV12-3/TRBV12-4; J gene: TRBJ2-7; D gene: NA; CDR3 DNA: TGTGCCAGCAGTTTAGCGGGAGTCTCCTACGAGCAGTACTTC; CDR3 protein: CASSLAGVSYEQYF
clone size: many; V gene: TRBV5-1; J gene: TRBJ2-2; D gene: TRBD2; CDR3 DNA: TGCGCCAGCAGCCCCGTGGCGGGGGGCCCCGGGGAGCTGTTTTTT; CDR3 protein: CASSPVAGGPGELFF
clone size: large; V gene: TRBV5-1; J gene: TRBJ2-2; D gene: NA; CDR3 DNA: TGCGCCAGCAGCTTGGGATCAAACACCGGGGAGCTGTTTTTT; CDR3 protein: CASSLGSNTGELFF
clone size: few; V gene: TRBV18; J gene: TRBJ2-1; D gene: TRBD1; CDR3 DNA: TGTGCCAGCTCAGAGACAGGGTATTACAATGAGCAGTTCTTC; CDR3 protein: CASSETGYYNEQFF
clone size: large; V gene: TRBV30; J gene: TRBJ1-5; D gene: TRBD1; CDR3 DNA: TGTGCCTGGAGTTCAGGGGGCGGGCGCAATCAGCCCCAGCATTTT; CDR3 protein: CAWSSGGGRNQPQHF
clone size: medium-sized; V gene: TRBV6-6; J gene: TRBJ2-1; D gene: NA; CDR3 DNA: TGTGCCAGCAGTTACCCTCACCGCACAGGGATCCCCCTAAGCTCCTACAATGAGCAGTTCTTC; CDR3 protein: CASSYPHRTGIPLSSYNEQFF
clone size: medium-sized; V gene: TRBV4-3; J gene: TRBJ2-5; D gene: TRBD2; CDR3 DNA: TGCGCCAGCAGCCAAGAGCTTAGCGGGGGATCGGAGACCCAGTACTTC; CDR3 protein: CASSQELSGGSETQYF
clone size: NA; V gene: TRBV6-6; J gene: TRBJ2-7; D gene: TRBD1; CDR3 DNA: TGTGCCAGCAGTTACTCGAAACAGGGGGCCTACGAGCAGTACTTC; CDR3 protein: CASSYSKQGAYEQYF
clone size: few; V gene: TRBV5-1; J gene: TRBJ2-3; D gene: TRBD2; CDR3 DNA: TGCGCCAGCAGCTTGGTTAGCGGGGCAGACACAGATACGCAGTATTTT; CDR3 protein: CASSLVSGADTDTQYF
clone size: NA; V gene: TRBV19; J gene: TRBJ2-1; D gene: TRBD2; CDR3 DNA: TGTGCCAGTAGTATTCCGGGACGGGAGGGCAATGAGCAGTTCTTC; CDR3 protein: CASSIPGREGNEQFF
clone size: NA; V gene: TRBV7-3; J gene: TRBJ1-1; D gene: NA; CDR3 DNA: TGTGCCAGCAGCTTACAGGATAGGACTGAAGCTTTCTTT; CDR3 protein: CASSLQDRTEAFF
clone size: medium-sized; V gene: TRBV27; J gene: TRBJ2-7; D gene: NA; CDR3 DNA: TGTGCCAGCAGTTTTGAGGGAGGCGAGCAGTACTTC; CDR3 protein: CASSFEGGEQYF
clone size: NA; V gene: TRBV5-1; J gene: TRBJ2-5; D gene: TRBD2; CDR3 DNA: TGCGCCAGCAGCTCTGGACGGGGGGGAGAGACCCAGTACTTC; CDR3 protein: CASSSGRGGETQYF
clone size: medium-sized; V gene: TRBV4-1; J gene: TRBJ1-6; D gene: NA; CDR3 DNA: TGCGCCAGCAGCCAAGATTTCGGCTCCTATAATTCACCCCTCCACTTT; CDR3 protein: CASSQDFGSYNSPLHF
clone size: NA; V gene: TRBV5-1; J gene: TRBJ1-5; D gene: NA; CDR3 DNA: TGCGCCAGCAGCTTGGGAGAACGCAATCAGCCCCAGCATTTT; CDR3 protein: CASSLGERNQPQHF
clone size: large; V gene: TRBV5-1; J gene: TRBJ2-3; D gene: NA; CDR3 DNA: TGCGCCAGCAGTCCGTTAGCAAGAGGGGAACCCCATACGCAGTATTTT; CDR3 protein: CASSPLARGEPHTQYF
clone size: NA; V gene: TRBV6-4; J gene: TRBJ2-2; D gene: NA; CDR3 DNA: TGTGCCAGCAAACCACAGGGCGTCGGGGCCGGGGAGCTGTTTTTT; CDR3 protein: CASKPQGVGAGELFF
clone size: large; V gene: TRBV6-6; J gene: TRBJ2-7; D gene: NA; CDR3 DNA: TGTGCCAGTACAGGTGTGGGGGAGCAGTACTTC; CDR3 protein: CASTGVGEQYF
clone size: large; V gene: TRBV7-2; J gene: TRBJ2-1; D gene: TRBD2; CDR3 DNA: TGTGCCAGCAGCCCCGGACTAGGAAGATATGAGCAGTTCTTC; CDR3 protein: CASSPGLGRYEQFF
clone size: NA; V gene: TRBV3-1; J gene: TRBJ2-4; D gene: NA; CDR3 DNA: TGTGCCAGCAGCCATAGGGACGGAGCTAAAAACATTCAGTACTTC; CDR3 protein: CASSHRDGAKNIQYF
clone size: few; V gene: TRBV14; J gene: TRBJ2-4; D gene: TRBD1; CDR3 DNA: TGTGCCAGCAGCCACCAGGGGGCAACCAAAAACATTCAGTACTTC; CDR3 protein: CASSHQGATKNIQYF
clone size: NA; V gene: TRBV28; J gene: TRBJ1-5; D gene: NA; CDR3 DNA: TGTGCCAGCAGTTTCTCCAGGGCCTATCAGCCCCAGCATTTT; CDR3 protein: CASSFSRAYQPQHF
clone size: few; V gene: TRBV4-3; J gene: TRBJ2-5; D gene: NA; CDR3 DNA: TGCGCCAGCAGCCTTAGCGGAGAATATCAAGAGACCCAGTACTTC; CDR3 protein: CASSLSGEYQETQYF
clone size: few; V gene: TRBV5-1; J gene: TRBJ2-7; D gene: TRBD1; CDR3 DNA: TGCGCCAGCAGCTTATACAGGGGTTACGAGCAGTACTTC; CDR3 protein: CASSLYRGYEQYF
clone size: few; V gene: TRBV9; J gene: TRBJ2-5; D gene: NA; CDR3 DNA: TGTGCCAGCAGCGTAGGGGTTCAAGAGACCCAGTACTTC; CDR3 protein: CASSVGVQETQYF
clone size: large; V gene: TRBV5-1; J gene: TRBJ2-2; D gene: TRBD1; CDR3 DNA: TGCGCCAGCAGCCTCCCTATCGCAGGGGGATCGAACACCGGGGAGCTGTTTTTT; CDR3 protein: CASSLPIAGGSNTGELFF
clone size: few; V gene: TRBV4-3; J gene: TRBJ2-7; D gene: TRBD2; CDR3 DNA: TGCGCCAGCAGCCTTAGGACTAGCGGAGGAAACGAGCAGTACTTC; CDR3 protein: CASSLRTSGGNEQYF
clone size: medium-sized; V gene: TRBV4-2; J gene: TRBJ1-1; D gene: NA; CDR3 DNA: TGTGCCAGCAGCCCGACCAAACAGGGACGGACTGAAGCTTTCTTT; CDR3 protein: CASSPTKQGRTEAFF
clone size: many; V gene: TRBV27; J gene: TRBJ1-1; D gene: NA; CDR3 DNA: TGTGCCAGCCCGGGGGGCACTGAAGCTTTCTTT; CDR3 protein: CASPGGTEAFF
clone size: hyperexpanded; V gene: TRBV5-4; J gene: TRBJ2-1; D gene: NA; CDR3 DNA: TGTGCCAGCAGCTTCGGATACAATGAGCAGTTCTTC; CDR3 protein: CASSFGYNEQFF
clone size: few; V gene: TRBV30; J gene: TRBJ2-2; D gene: NA; CDR3 DNA: TGTGCCTGGGAGGACTATGCGGTGGCGAAGAGCACCGGGGAGCTGTTTTTT; CDR3 protein: CAWEDYAVAKSTGELFF
clone size: few; V gene: TRBV9; J gene: TRBJ2-3; D gene: NA; CDR3 DNA: TGTGCCAGCAGCGTAGGGGTCGATTCGGATACGCAGTATTTT; CDR3 protein: CASSVGVDSDTQYF
clone size: large; V gene: TRBV7-2; J gene: TRBJ2-1; D gene: NA; CDR3 DNA: TGTGCCAGCACCAGGGCCCGGGGCGCTGGCGATGAGCAGTTCTTC; CDR3 protein: CASTRARGAGDEQFF
clone size: few; V gene: TRBV6-2/TRBV6-3; J gene: TRBJ1-1; D gene: NA; CDR3 DNA: TGTGCCAGCAGTGATCTCAGGGTCGACACTGAAGCTTTCTTT; CDR3 protein: CASSDLRVDTEAFF
clone size: few; V gene: TRBV30; J gene: TRBJ2-2; D gene: NA; CDR3 DNA: TGTGCCTGGAGTTGGGGTGGGGAGCTGTTTTTT; CDR3 protein: CAWSWGGELFF
clone size: large; V gene: TRBV11-2; J gene: TRBJ1-2; D gene: NA; CDR3 DNA: TGTGCCAGCAGCTACCGTACAGGAGTTGGTAGCTACACCTTC; CDR3 protein: CASSYRTGVGSYTF
clone size: medium-sized; V gene: TRBV12-3/TRBV12-4; J gene: TRBJ1-1; D gene: NA; CDR3 DNA: TGTGCCAGCAGTCTCCGAATTCTTAGGGGAAACACTGAAGCTTTCTTT; CDR3 protein: CASSLRILRGNTEAFF
clone size: NA; V gene: TRBV27; J gene: TRBJ2-3; D gene: TRBD1; CDR3 DNA: TGTGCCAGCAGTTTTTCACCCCGTCGACAGGGGGTAAATACGCAGTATTTT; CDR3 protein: CASSFSPRRQGVNTQYF
clone size: medium-sized; V gene: TRBV30; J gene: TRBJ1-1; D gene: NA; CDR3 DNA: TGTGCCTGGAGTGTCGGGGGGCTGAACACTGAAGCTTTCTTT; CDR3 protein: CAWSVGGLNTEAFF
clone size: NA; V gene: TRBV5-6; J gene: TRBJ1-5; D gene: TRBD1; CDR3 DNA: TGTGCCAGCAACGCACAGGGGCCCGGCAATCAGCCCCAGCATTTT; CDR3 protein: CASNAQGPGNQPQHF
clone size: medium-sized; V gene: TRBV29-1; J gene: TRBJ2-1; D gene: NA; CDR3 DNA: TGCAGCGTTGAGCGTCGCTACAATGAGCAGTTCTTC; CDR3 protein: CSVERRYNEQFF
clone size: NA; V gene: TRBV20-1; J gene: TRBJ2-3; D gene: NA; CDR3 DNA: TGCAGTGCCGGGACCCCGGGCACAGATACGCAGTATTTT; CDR3 protein: CSAGTPGTDTQYF
clone size: medium-sized; V gene: TRBV3-2; J gene: TRBJ1-2; D gene: NA; CDR3 DNA: TGTGCCAGCAGCCATTTGAGGGCAGATAACTATGGCTACACCTTC; CDR3 protein: CASSHLRADNYGYTF
clone size: few; V gene: TRBV20-1; J gene: TRBJ1-2; D gene: NA; CDR3 DNA: TGCAGTTCCCCGTATGGCTACACCTTC; CDR3 protein: CSSPYGYTF
clone size: large; V gene: TRBV3-1; J gene: TRBJ2-5; D gene: TRBD2; CDR3 DNA: TGTGCCAGCAGCCCAGGGACTAGCGGAGAAGAGACCCAGTACTTC; CDR3 protein: CASSPGTSGEETQYF
clone size: NA; V gene: TRBV5-1; J gene: TRBJ1-1; D gene: NA; CDR3 DNA: TGCGCCAGCAGCTCATATACGACAGCAGTGAACACTGAAGCTTTCTTT; CDR3 protein: CASSSYTTAVNTEAFF
clone size: NA; V gene: TRBV6-9; J gene: TRBJ2-5; D gene: NA; CDR3 DNA: TGTGCCAGCACGGGAGCGTACCAAGAGACCCAGTACTTC; CDR3 protein: CASTGAYQETQYF
clone size: medium-sized; V gene: TRBV19; J gene: TRBJ2-1; D gene: TRBD2; CDR3 DNA: TGTGCCAGTAGTATGCGTGACTTGTCGCCAGCGGGGGGATACAATGAGCAGTTCTTC; CDR3 protein: CASSMRDLSPAGGYNEQFF
clone size: medium-sized; V gene: TRBV30; J gene: TRBJ1-1; D gene: TRBD1; CDR3 DNA: TGTGCCTGGAGCTTGGGACAGGTGAACACTGAAGCTTTCTTT; CDR3 protein: CAWSLGQVNTEAFF
clone size: medium-sized; V gene: TRBV7-9; J gene: TRBJ1-6; D gene: TRBD1; CDR3 DNA: TGTGCCAGCAGCTCCGGACAGGGAAGCCCTCCCCTCCACTTT; CDR3 protein: CASSSGQGSPPLHF